Reported below is one TCR beta chain. Its antigen is still unknown. TCRdb re-called the 5' RACE reads; every CDR3 protein appears as one record, without DNA. The sample is made up of a few hundred thousand distinct CDR3 sequences, and the top ten hold approximately 1.4% of it. These data belong to a study of T cells expressing NK-cell markers. Findings and caveats of the study: These clonotypes, the leaders elsewhere, also led the CD3+CD56-NKG2C+ fraction in four donors.

The CDR3 is 15 residues long. Germline V gene sequence: CDR1 SGHAT, CDR2 FQDESV (reference sequence). Input material: blood T cells: a sorted CD56 or NKG2C T cell subset, CD4+ or CD8+ T cells, or bulk PBMC T cells (not recorded which). The chain has TRBV11-1 and TRBJ2-1; TCRdb reports TRBD2, a call that lacks DNA to check it against. This receptor was identified in a woman aged 45-60 years in good health. CDR3 loop: CASSFGTSGRVVQFF.